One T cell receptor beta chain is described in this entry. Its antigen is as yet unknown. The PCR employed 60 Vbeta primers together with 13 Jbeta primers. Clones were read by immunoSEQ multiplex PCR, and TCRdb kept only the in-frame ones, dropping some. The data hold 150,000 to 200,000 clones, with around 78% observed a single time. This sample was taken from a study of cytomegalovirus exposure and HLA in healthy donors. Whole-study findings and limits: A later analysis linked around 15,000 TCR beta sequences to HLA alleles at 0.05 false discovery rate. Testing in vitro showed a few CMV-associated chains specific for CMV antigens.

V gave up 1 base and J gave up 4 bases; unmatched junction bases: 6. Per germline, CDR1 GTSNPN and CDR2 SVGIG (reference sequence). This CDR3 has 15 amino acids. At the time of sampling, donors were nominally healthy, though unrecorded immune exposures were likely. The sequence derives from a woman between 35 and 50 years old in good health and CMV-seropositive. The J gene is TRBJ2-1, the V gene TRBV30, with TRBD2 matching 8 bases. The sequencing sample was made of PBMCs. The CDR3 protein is CAWSGGLGSYNEQFF. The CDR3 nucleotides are TGTGCCTGGAGTGGGGGACTAGGATCGTACAATGAGCAGTTCTTC.